A single sample is the source of the 22 T cell receptor beta chains below, sequenced in a study of T cell repertoires in aging, cancer and after chemotherapy. Peripheral blood genomic DNA, not sorted cells or RNA, was the template. Multiplex touch-down PCR with TRB-A/B primers amplified rearranged V-D-J TRB sequences. MiXCR, applied by TCRdb to the multiplex PCR reads, yields one record per CDR3 protein. Of more than 5,000 distinct CDR3 sequences detected, roughly 35% appear once; the ten largest clones hold around 31%. Material for sequencing was blood. The source of these receptors is a human donor with a blood cancer.

This clonotype was found a few times. The chain recombines TRBV6-1 with TRBJ2-2, with D perhaps TRBD2 (6 bases). The V end was cut by 8 bases, the J end by 2 bases, with 15 bases between. Germline V gene data show CDR1 as MNHNS and CDR2 as SASEGT. CDR3 length equals 15 residues. This CDR3 reads CASRPRRENTGELFF. The DNA of the CDR3 is TGTGCCAGCCGCCCTAGGAGGGAAAACACCGGGGAGCTGTTTTTT.

The chain uses TRBV6-5 and TRBJ2-1; TRBD2 aligns across 10 bases. Germline V CDR1 and CDR2: MNHEY, SVGAGI. Trimming at V came to 2 bases and at J to 8 bases, leaving 9 bases not matched to a gene. The CDR3 covers 16 residues. DNA of the CDR3: TGTGCCAGCAGTTACGAAGGGCTAGCGGGGGCCGATGAGCAGTTCTTC. Amino acids: CASSYEGLAGADEQFF.

By proportion, this clonotype is medium-sized. This chain uses TRBV30 with TRBJ2-3; D gene ambiguous. The CDR3 sequence is 11 residues long. Trimming pared 5 bases from V and 2 bases from J, leaving 5 bases between. Germline V gene lookup returns CDR1 GTSNPN and CDR2 SVGIG (reference sequence). CDR3 sequence reads: CAWQNTDTQYF. Written as DNA, the CDR3 is TGTGCCTGGCAAAACACAGATACGCAGTATTTT.

Only a few counts were recorded for this clonotype. The V call is TRBV5-6, the J call TRBJ2-7, with a possible D match to TRBD2 (5 bases). The CDR3 totals 13 residues. The germline gives CDR1 SGHDT, CDR2 YYEEEE. The V gene lost 4 bases and the J gene lost 7 bases, with 15 bases spanning the gap. As DNA, the CDR3 is TGTGCCAGCAGCATAGGGTTTTCGGGGGAGCAGTACTTC. Amino acid sequence: CASSIGFSGEQYF.

This clonotype is labeled medium-sized. The chain joins TRBV11-3 to TRBJ2-5; D ambiguous. The CDR3 is 12 amino acids. Between the trimmed V and J ends, which lost 1 base and 14 bases, there was a span of 14 bases. CDR1 and CDR2 from the germline V gene are SGHNT and YENEEA. The CDR3 nucleotides are TGTGCCAGCAGCTTAGTAGGCCCGGCCAATTACTTC. Its translation: CASSLVGPANYF.

A few counts support this clonotype. V is TRBV12-3 or TRBV12-4 and J is TRBJ2-3; 13 bases map to TRBD2. J lost 7 bases, V lost 1 base, and 5 bases had no gene match. The CDR3 spans 16 residues. The CDR3 region has the DNA TGTGCCAGCAGTTTAGGCACTAGCGGGGGGGCATATACGCAGTATTTT. Its translation: CASSLGTSGGAYTQYF.

This clonotype was detected a few times. The chain recombines TRBV20-1 with TRBJ2-3; D gene ambiguous. V dropped 7 bases and J dropped 5 bases, with 10 bases sitting between them. Germline CDR1 reads DFQATT; CDR2 reads SNEGSKA (reference sequence). The CDR3 length is 11 residues. The DNA for the CDR3 is TGCAGTGTTCCGACTGTAGATACGCAGTATTTT. Translating gives CSVPTVDTQYF.

The chain recombines TRBV10-3 with TRBJ1-4; D is undetermined. Per germline, CDR1 ENHRY and CDR2 SYGVKD. This CDR3 is built from 15 residues. Deletions cut 0 bases from V and 7 bases from J, with 12 bases between. The DNA of the CDR3 is TGTGCCATCAGTGAGTCGATTGGGAGAGGTGAAAAACTGTTTTTT. Its translation is CAISESIGRGEKLFF.

In its sample, this clonotype ranks as medium-sized. The chain links TRBV18 to TRBJ1-2; tentative D call: TRBD1 (5 bases). Trimming pared 0 bases from V and 4 bases from J, leaving 9 bases between. Germline values: CDR1 KGHSH, CDR2 LQKENI. The CDR3 runs to 14 residues. CDR3 in DNA: TGTGCCAGCTCACCACCGGCAGGGCCCTATGGCTACACCTTC. Translating it yields CASSPPAGPYGYTF.

By frequency in the sample, this clonotype is medium-sized (0.01 to 0.1%). The chain carries TRBV11-3 and TRBJ2-1; D may be TRBD1 (6 bases). V was pared by 6 bases and J by 10 bases, with 22 bases between. Germline lookup yields CDR1 SGHNT and CDR2 YENEEA. The CDR3 loop spans 15 amino acids. CDR3 region: CASSWGQGLIREQFF. CDR3 in DNA: TGTGCCAGCAGTTGGGGGCAGGGGTTGATTCGGGAGCAGTTCTTC.

This clonotype is categorized as medium-sized (0.01 to 0.1%). The chain recombines TRBV30 with TRBJ1-4; D is undetermined. Between the trimmed V and J ends, which lost 0 bases and 5 bases, there was a span of 7 bases. Germline CDR1 is GTSNPN and CDR2 is SVGIG (reference sequence). The CDR3 extends over 13 amino acids. For the CDR3, the DNA is TGTGCCTGGAGTGTAACCGGGAATGAAAAACTGTTTTTT. Amino acids: CAWSVTGNEKLFF.

The chain couples TRBV30 to TRBJ1-1; 7 positions match TRBD1. This CDR3 region has 12 residues. Germline CDR1 GTSNPN, CDR2 SVGIG (reference sequence). V lost 5 bases and J lost 12; bases outside the gene matches: 12. CDR3 nucleotides: TGTGCCTGGGATTACCGGGAGGGGGCATCTTTCTTT. Its protein is CAWDYREGASFF.

The rearrangement uses TRBV28 and TRBJ1-5; D possibly corresponds to TRBD1 (6 bases). The CDR3 is 12 residues long. Germline CDR1 and CDR2: MDHEN and SYDVKM. Trimming cost V 6 bases and J 9 bases, with 12 bases left between them. CDR3: CASSSQGRPQHF. CDR3 nucleotide sequence: TGTGCCAGCAGCTCACAGGGTAGGCCCCAGCATTTT.

The chain links TRBV5-4 to TRBJ2-7; TRBD1 or TRBD2 may be the D gene (5 bases each). From germline, CDR1 is SGHNT and CDR2 YYREEE (reference sequence). Trimming pared 3 bases from V and 3 bases from J, leaving 13 bases between. The CDR3 has 14 residues. The chain's CDR3 is CASSWTPGHYEQYF. CDR3 sequence (DNA): TGTGCCAGCAGCTGGACGCCGGGGCACTACGAGCAGTACTTC.

The V call is TRBV6-5, the J call TRBJ1-1; no definite D call. The germline V and J ends were trimmed by 0 bases and 3 bases, with 8 bases remaining between them. CDR1 is MNHEY and CDR2 is SVGAGI in the germline V gene. The CDR3 loop spans 14 amino acids. The CDR3, as DNA: TGTGCCAGCAGTTACTCCCGCCTGTACACTGAAGCTTTCTTT. This translates into CASSYSRLYTEAFF.

This clonotype has only a few counts. This sequence joins TRBV19 and TRBJ2-1, with D hard to call. V was cut by 5 bases and J by 2 bases, with 10 bases left in between. Looked up from germline, CDR1 is LNHDA and CDR2 is SQIVND (reference sequence). CDR3 length: 14 residues. The CDR3 protein is CASSVLQTYNEQFF. The CDR3 region has the DNA TGTGCCAGTAGTGTCTTACAGACCTACAATGAGCAGTTCTTC.

This clonotype occurred a few times. The chain recombines TRBV20-1 with TRBJ2-3; 12 bases align to TRBD2. Germline CDR1 reads DFQATT; CDR2 reads SNEGSKA (reference sequence). The V and J ends lost 3 bases and 2 bases, in that order; junction bases with no gene match: 3. The CDR3 totals 15 residues. The CDR3 sequence is CSASSSGGVTDTQYF. The CDR3, as DNA: TGCAGTGCTAGTTCTAGCGGGGGGGTCACAGATACGCAGTATTTT.

By sample fraction, this clonotype is medium-sized. The gene calls are TRBV6-5 and TRBJ1-6; the D gene is possibly TRBD1 (5 bases). CDR1 is MNHEY, CDR2 SVGAGI, per germline. CDR3 length: 17 residues. The V end was cut by 2 bases, the J end by 4 bases, with 15 bases between. The CDR3 coding sequence is TGTGCCAGCAGTTACGGATCGGAAGGGGCATATAATTCACCCCTCCACTTT. Amino acid sequence: CASSYGSEGAYNSPLHF.

This clonotype was seen more than once but under ten times. The gene calls are TRBV10-3 and TRBJ2-1; D possibly matches TRBD1 or TRBD2 (5 bases each). The V end lost 6 bases, the J end lost 0 bases, and 9 bases lay between the germline ends. This CDR3 comprises 14 residues. Looked up from germline, CDR1 is ENHRY and CDR2 is SYGVKD. The CDR3 DNA reads as TGTGCCATCAGCCAGGGACGCTCCTACAATGAGCAGTTCTTC. As protein: CAISQGRSYNEQFF.

This chain links TRBV18 with TRBJ2-1, with D maybe TRBD1 (6 bases). From germline, CDR1 is KGHSH and CDR2 LQKENI. Deletions cut 5 bases from V and 4 bases from J, with 15 bases between. The CDR3 is made up of 15 amino acids. The CDR3 region is CASSTGQNHYNEQFF. In nucleotides, the CDR3 is TGTGCCAGCTCAACGGGACAAAATCATTACAATGAGCAGTTCTTC.

This CDR3 is CASRQAPSSGNTIYF. The CDR3 bases are TGCGCCAGCAGGCAGGCCCCGAGCTCTGGAAACACCATATATTTT. The chain has TRBV5-1 and TRBJ1-3; unclear D gene. Trimming pared 5 bases from V and 0 bases from J, leaving 12 bases between. The CDR3 contains 15 residues. In germline, CDR1 is SGHRS, CDR2 YFSETQ.

This clonotype turned up a few times. This chain connects TRBV19 to TRBJ1-1; D possibly corresponds to TRBD1 (5 bases). V was pared by 4 bases and J by 3 bases, with 18 bases between. Germline V gene data show CDR1 as LNHDA and CDR2 as SQIVND (reference sequence). This CDR3 region has 16 residues. This chain's CDR3 is CASSRGGAGGYTEAFF. DNA of the CDR3: TGTGCCAGTAGTAGGGGCGGGGCAGGAGGATACACTGAAGCTTTCTTT.